This T cell receptor beta chain was recovered during a study of cytomegalovirus exposure and HLA in healthy donors. Study conclusions and caveats: Earlier results showed most TCR beta V segments being productive about 90% or about 30% of the time. Listed as cytomegalovirus-associated were around 160 TCR beta chains.

On this clone: As yet, its antigen is unknown.

These donors, healthy bone marrow donors, were studied. Donors were ostensibly healthy at sampling, although undocumented immune exposures were probable. Germline CDR1 SGDLS, CDR2 YYNGEE. The CDR3 covers 15 residues. Trimming shortened V by 6 bases and J by 8 bases, and 21 bases separated the two germline ends. Use of 60 Vbeta and 13 Jbeta primers characterized the PCR. Produced via immunoSEQ multiplex PCR; TCRdb's table is partial and in-frame only. The sample lists under 150,000 clones, nearly 85% occurring once. The receptor was derived from a boy aged 5-17 years in good health and CMV-seronegative. The rearrangement uses TRBV9 and TRBJ2-4; possible D gene TRBD1, 5 bases. Material for sequencing was PBMCs. CDR3 region: CASTPWGGVGDIQYF. The CDR3 DNA is TGTGCCAGCACCCCTTGGGGCGGAGTAGGAGACATTCAGTACTTC.